Detailed here is one T cell receptor (beta chain). These data belong to a study of blood T cell repertoires in COVID-19. From germline, CDR1 is MDHEN and CDR2 SYDVKM. CDR3 length: 12 residues. In terms of age and location, participants ranged from roughly 18 to 100 years and lived in about two dozen US areas. Clinical histories supplied by participants themselves formed the basis of cohort assignment. In the source study's methods: Estimates of nucleated cell counts were drawn from the amplification of reference gene primers. TCRdb's copy holds only in-frame clones and misses some; the assay was immunoSEQ multiplex PCR. V, J and clone size are taken as reported in that table, and D and trimming were inferred from the DNA itself. Of approximately 320,000 clones in the sample, around 90% are singletons; the top ten hold approximately 9%.

The chain uses TRBV28 and TRBJ1-1, with D possibly being TRBD1 (6 bases). Sequenced input: PBMCs or T cells enriched from blood (not recorded which). The origin of this receptor is a woman under 30 who had recovered from COVID-19. The CDR3 here is CGTAPLNTEAFF. CDR3 in DNA: TGTGGGACAGCACCCTTGAACACTGAAGCTTTCTTT.